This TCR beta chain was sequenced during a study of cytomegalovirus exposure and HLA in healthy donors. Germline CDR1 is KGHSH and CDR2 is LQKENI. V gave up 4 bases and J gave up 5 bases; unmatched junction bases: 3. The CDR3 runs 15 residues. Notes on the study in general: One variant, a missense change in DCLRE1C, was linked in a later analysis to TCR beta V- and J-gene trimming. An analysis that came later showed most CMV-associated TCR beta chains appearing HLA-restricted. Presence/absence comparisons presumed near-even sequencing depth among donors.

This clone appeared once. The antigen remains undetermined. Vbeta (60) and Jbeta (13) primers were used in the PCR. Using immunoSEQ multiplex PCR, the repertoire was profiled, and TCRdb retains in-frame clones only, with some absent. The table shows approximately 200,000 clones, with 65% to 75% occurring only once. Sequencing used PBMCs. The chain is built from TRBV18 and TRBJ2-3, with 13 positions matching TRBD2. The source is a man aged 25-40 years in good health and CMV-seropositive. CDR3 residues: CASSLRTSGGDTQYF. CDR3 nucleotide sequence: TGTGCCAGCTCACTCAGGACTAGCGGGGGAGATACGCAGTATTTT.